One sample yielded the 18 T cell receptor beta chains listed below, sequenced in a study of identical twins. In TCRdb, the 5' RACE reads were re-called with MiXCR into one record per CDR3 protein. The sample includes 200,000 to 300,000 distinct CDR3 sequences, roughly a tenth of them seen just once. Input material: memory T cells sorted from blood. These TCRs come from a man in his fifties in good health.

Comments on this clonotype: Germline is not matched at one junction end, which may reflect a read error. The chain uses TRBV20-1 and TRBJ2-7, with 10 bases that match TRBD2. CDR1 and CDR2 from the germline V gene are DFQATT and SNEGSKA (reference sequence). There are 15 residues in the CDR3. This CDR3 reads CGARSASGSPYEQYF. CDR3 nucleotides: TGCGGTGCTAGATCAGCTAGCGGGAGCCCCTACGAGCAGTACTTC.

This clonotype occurred a few times. This chain uses TRBV6-1 with TRBJ2-3, with TRBD2 matching over 9 bases. J lost 1 base, V lost 6 bases, and 8 bases had no gene match. The CDR3 runs 16 residues. Germline CDR1 and CDR2: MNHNS and SASEGT. The CDR3 nucleotides read TGTGCCAGCAGCCTGGGGACTAGCCGACGCACAGATACGCAGTATTTT. Amino acids: CASSLGTSRRTDTQYF.

In this sample, this clonotype turned up many times. The chain carries TRBV3-1 and TRBJ1-2; D possibly corresponds to TRBD1 (5 bases). V was trimmed by 2 bases and J by 3 bases, leaving 13 bases between them. Germline lookup yields CDR1 LGHDT and CDR2 YNNKEL (reference sequence). The CDR3 sequence is 15 residues long. The DNA of the CDR3 is TGTGCCAGCAGCCAAAGTGGGGGGAAGGACTATGGCTACACCTTC. Its protein is CASSQSGGKDYGYTF.

This sequence joins TRBV23-1 and TRBJ2-7, with D unresolved. TRBV23-1 is an ORF, with its function uncertain. The CDR3 extends over 15 amino acids. V was clipped by 4 bases and J by 0 bases, with 13 bases between them. The CDR3 DNA sequence: TGCGCCAGCAGTCTAGAGGCCCAGGACTCCTACGAGCAGTACTTC. It is translated as CASSLEAQDSYEQYF.

This clonotype came up many times. The rearrangement links TRBV20-1 to TRBJ1-5; no definite D call. Trimming stripped 6 bases from V and 6 bases from J, with 15 bases between. This CDR3 comprises 13 residues. Per germline, CDR1 DFQATT and CDR2 SNEGSKA (reference sequence). The CDR3 loop reads CSAGRAAGQPQHF. In DNA form, the CDR3 reads TGCAGTGCGGGTCGAGCAGCGGGTCAGCCCCAGCATTTT.

This clonotype was counted many times. The rearrangement links TRBV6-1 to TRBJ1-1, with 7 positions matching TRBD1. V was pared by 4 bases and J by 1 base, with 6 bases of the junction left unmatched. The CDR3 is made up of 15 amino acids. CDR1 MNHNS and CDR2 SASEGT come from the germline V gene. CDR3: CASSARQGRNTEAFF. The CDR3 DNA is TGTGCCAGCAGTGCACGACAGGGAAGGAACACTGAAGCTTTCTTT.

Many counts were recorded for this clonotype. V and J are TRBV3-1 and TRBJ2-1, with TRBD2 as a possible D gene (6 bases). The V gene's germline CDR1 is LGHDT and CDR2 YNNKEL (reference sequence). The CDR3 spans 13 residues. Trimming cost V 0 bases and J 9 bases, with 9 bases left between them. CDR3 sequence (DNA): TGTGCCAGCAGCCAAGATCTGGGAGGTGAGCAGTTCTTC. Its protein is CASSQDLGGEQFF.

The chain carries TRBV12-3 or TRBV12-4 and TRBJ1-6; D not certain. This CDR3 is 15 amino acids long. V lost 5 bases and J lost 5, with 13 bases in between. CDR3 sequence (DNA): TGTGCCAGCAGTCCCGCGGACGGTAATAATTCACCCCTCCACTTT. Translated: CASSPADGNNSPLHF.

This chain uses TRBV14 with TRBJ2-5; D is possibly TRBD2 (5 bases). V dropped 5 bases and J dropped 7 bases, with 20 bases sitting between them. There are 15 residues in the CDR3. Per the germline V gene, CDR1 is SGHDN and CDR2 is FVKESK. Here the CDR3 reads CASSYRTGNGVTQYF. CDR3 in DNA: TGTGCCAGCAGCTACCGGACGGGGAACGGGGTGACCCAGTACTTC. Complete variable domain (other parts from reference TRBV14 and TRBJ2-5): EAGVTQFPSHSVIEKGQTVTLRCDPISGHDNLYWYRRVMGKEIKFLLHFVKESKQDESGMPNNRFLAERTGGTYSTLKVQPAELEDSGVYFCASSYRTGNGVTQYFGPGTRLLVL.

This clonotype was counted many times. The V gene is TRBV7-2, the J gene TRBJ2-7; perhaps TRBD1 as D (6 bases). V dropped 8 bases and J dropped 0 bases, with 14 bases sitting between them. Germline V gene lookup returns CDR1 SGHTA and CDR2 FQGNSA. This CDR3 is built from 14 residues. The CDR3 protein is CASRAGTHSYEQYF. In DNA form, the CDR3 reads TGTGCCAGCCGTGCCGGGACACACTCCTACGAGCAGTACTTC.

This clonotype was detected ten times or more. This rearrangement joins TRBV7-9 to TRBJ2-1; D call uncertain. CDR1 and CDR2 (germline): SEHNR, FQNEAQ (reference sequence). This CDR3 comprises 13 residues. Trimming removed 5 bases at V and 3 bases at J, with 8 bases between. The CDR3 DNA reads as TGTGCCAGCAGCCCGTTATACTACAATGAGCAGTTCTTC. Its protein is CASSPLYYNEQFF.

This sequence joins TRBV7-3 and TRBJ2-3, with 10 bases aligning to TRBD1. This CDR3 is built from 15 residues. V was clipped by 5 bases and J by 1 base; unmatched bases: 3. CDR1 and CDR2 from the germline V gene are SGHTA and FQGTGA. The CDR3 sequence: CASSKTGGGTDTQYF. The CDR3 region has the DNA TGTGCCAGCAGCAAGACAGGGGGCGGCACAGATACGCAGTATTTT.

This clonotype has at least ten counts. V usage is TRBV28 and J usage is TRBJ2-7; D is uncertain. With 1 base removed from V and 6 bases from J, the gap between germline ends came to 16 bases. The CDR3 is 15 amino acids. Germline-derived CDR1 and CDR2 are MDHEN and SYDVKM. The CDR3 DNA follows: TGTGCCAGCAGTTTATACTCCGCTGGTTGGGCCGAGCAGTACTTC. It translates to CASSLYSAGWAEQYF.

The sample holds a few counts of this clonotype. The J gene is TRBJ2-3, the V gene TRBV20-1; D gene uncertain. With 4 bases removed from V and 4 bases from J, the gap between germline ends came to 9 bases. Germline V gene lookup returns CDR1 DFQATT and CDR2 SNEGSKA (reference sequence). This CDR3 has 12 amino acids. This chain's CDR3 is CSAKDNPDTQYF. The CDR3 coding sequence is TGCAGTGCTAAGGATAATCCAGATACGCAGTATTTT.

Ten or more counts support this clonotype. The V call is TRBV20-1, the J call TRBJ2-3, with D possibly being TRBD1 (5 bases). The CDR3 runs to 15 residues. V lost 3 bases and J lost 0, with 13 bases in between. Germline V lookup: CDR1 DFQATT, CDR2 SNEGSKA (reference sequence). The CDR3 protein is CSARSPRESTDTQYF. The CDR3 nucleotides are TGCAGTGCTAGGTCCCCCAGGGAAAGCACAGATACGCAGTATTTT.

This clonotype was recorded a few times. The chain is built from TRBV10-3 and TRBJ2-1; 9 positions match TRBD1. CDR3 size: 14 residues. Germline loops: CDR1 ENHRY, CDR2 SYGVKD. The junction had 4 bases not matched to a gene; V was cut back by 6 bases and J by 4 bases. The CDR3 DNA reads as TGTGCCATCAGCTCCGGGACAGGGTACAATGAGCAGTTCTTC. Translating it yields CAISSGTGYNEQFF.

The chain uses TRBV7-9 and TRBJ2-7; D not certain. V lost 1 base to trimming and J lost 7 bases, with 8 bases between them. The germline CDR1 and CDR2 sequences are SEHNR and FQNEAQ (reference sequence). The CDR3 sequence is 12 residues long. CDR3 in amino acids: CASSLGVREQYF. The CDR3, as DNA: TGTGCCAGCAGCTTAGGCGTCCGAGAGCAGTACTTC.

This clonotype has a handful of counts. The chain recombines TRBV5-6 with TRBJ1-1, with D uncertain. The V and J ends lost 5 bases and 3 bases respectively, with 11 bases between them. The germline V gene has CDR1 SGHDT and CDR2 YYEEEE. The CDR3 is made up of 13 amino acids. The CDR3 loop reads CASRYGLDTEAFF. CDR3 nucleotide sequence: TGTGCCAGCAGGTACGGTCTGGACACTGAAGCTTTCTTT.